A selection of T cell receptor beta chains follows, all from one sample in a study of blood T cell repertoires in COVID-19. This table comes from immunoSEQ multiplex PCR, and its TCRdb copy is limited to in-frame clones, with some not included. This table holds roughly 270,000 clones, less than 85% found once. Sample: PBMCs or T cells enriched from blood (not recorded which). These receptors were taken from a woman aged 45-65 years who had recovered from COVID-19. Both conserved end residues are part of each CDR3. A D gene is named only where the DNA matches it firmly. Some rows have no size entry. The others give once, few or many, or a class for an expanded clone.

J,length,size,V,D,CDR3,DNA
TRBJ1-1,15,NA,TRBV10-3,NA,CAISESRVDVTEAFF,TGTGCCATCAGTGAGAGCAGGGTCGATGTTACTGAAGCTTTCTTT
TRBJ1-2,16,NA,TRBV2,TRBD1,CASSPRRGGGPYGYTF,TGTGCCAGCAGTCCCAGGAGAGGGGGCGGCCCCTATGGCTACACCTTC
TRBJ2-7,13,NA,TRBV29-1,TRBD1,CSVKGQYSYEQYF,TGCAGCGTCAAGGGACAGTACTCCTACGAGCAGTACTTC
TRBJ1-2,15,NA,TRBV20-1,TRBD1,CSASPPGQGSYGYTF,TGCAGTGCTAGTCCCCCGGGACAGGGGAGCTATGGCTACACCTTC
TRBJ2-3,15,NA,TRBV7-7,NA,CASSPRSGEADTQYF,TGTGCCAGCAGCCCACGGTCCGGGGAGGCAGATACGCAGTATTTT
TRBJ2-1,15,NA,TRBV11-2,NA,CASSPTWSRDNEQFF,TGTGCCAGCAGCCCTACCTGGTCGCGCGACAATGAGCAGTTCTTC
TRBJ2-1,15,NA,TRBV9,TRBD2,CASSTSGISYNEQFF,TGTGCCAGCAGCACGAGCGGGATATCCTACAATGAGCAGTTCTTC
TRBJ2-1,19,NA,TRBV7-9,TRBD1,CASSRGTGPPSSSYNEQFF,TGTGCCAGCAGCCGCGGGACAGGCCCTCCATCGAGCTCCTACAATGAGCAGTTCTTC
TRBJ2-2,19,NA,TRBV4-3,NA,CASSQELSLVPPVTGELFF,TGCGCCAGCAGCCAAGAACTATCTCTAGTTCCCCCGGTCACCGGGGAGCTGTTTTTT
TRBJ2-1,15,NA,TRBV2,TRBD2,CASSVSGRIYNEQFF,TGTGCCAGCAGTGTTAGCGGGAGGATCTACAATGAGCAGTTCTTC
TRBJ1-3,15,NA,TRBV7-8,NA,CASSLVGHSGNTIYF,TGTGCCAGCAGCTTAGTGGGGCACTCTGGAAACACCATATATTTT
TRBJ2-5,15,once,TRBV4-1,NA,CASSQEVLSMETQYF,TGCGCCAGCAGCCAAGAGGTCCTGAGCATGGAGACCCAGTACTTC
TRBJ1-6,13,NA,TRBV6-4,TRBD1,CASSEKQGTSLHF,TGTGCCAGCAGTGAGAAACAGGGGACCTCCCTCCACTTT
TRBJ1-1,14,NA,TRBV7-9,NA,CASSSGERSTEAFF,TGTGCCAGCAGCTCAGGGGAGAGGAGCACTGAAGCTTTCTTT
TRBJ2-7,13,few,TRBV19,NA,CASSLNIGYEQYF,TGTGCCAGTAGTCTCAACATTGGCTACGAGCAGTACTTC
TRBJ2-1,16,NA,TRBV18,NA,CASSPRNGGTYNEQFF,TGTGCCAGCTCACCACGTAACGGGGGAACCTACAATGAGCAGTTCTTC
TRBJ2-5,13,NA,TRBV30,TRBD2,CAWSGGFQETQYF,TGTGCCTGGTCGGGAGGGTTCCAAGAGACCCAGTACTTC
TRBJ1-2,16,once,TRBV9,TRBD1,CASSSDRGRWGYGYTF,TGTGCCAGCAGCTCAGACAGGGGACGGTGGGGCTATGGCTACACCTTC
TRBJ2-2,15,NA,TRBV4-1,NA,CASSDRDTNTGELFF,TGCGCCAGCAGCGACCGGGACACGAACACCGGGGAGCTGTTTTTT
TRBJ1-2,12,NA,TRBV28,TRBD1,CAIGTGNYGYTF,TGTGCCATCGGGACAGGGAATTATGGCTACACCTTC
TRBJ2-7,14,NA,TRBV6-6,TRBD1,CASSTGQGAYEQYF,TGTGCCAGCAGCACGGGACAGGGGGCCTACGAGCAGTACTTC
TRBJ1-2,15,NA,TRBV11-2,TRBD1,CASSLDMTGSGGYTF,TGTGCCAGCAGCTTAGATATGACAGGGAGCGGTGGCTACACCTTC
TRBJ1-2,14,NA,TRBV30,TRBD1,CAWSPGRGRDGYTF,TGTGCCTGGAGCCCCGGCAGGGGGCGCGATGGCTACACCTTC
TRBJ1-1,14,NA,TRBV27,TRBD1,CASRSGTGGTEAFF,TGTGCCAGCAGATCCGGGACAGGGGGCACTGAAGCTTTCTTT
TRBJ2-6,15,NA,TRBV7-9,NA,CASSLAATGANVLTF,TGTGCCAGCAGCTTGGCAGCGACCGGGGCCAACGTCCTGACTTTC
TRBJ1-4,14,NA,TRBV27,TRBD1,CASSLGYEGATLFF,TGTGCCAGCAGTTTGGGTTATGAGGGGGCGACACTGTTTTTT
TRBJ1-6,15,NA,TRBV5-8,TRBD1,CASTLTGTGYSPLHF,TGTGCCAGCACCTTGACCGGGACAGGGTATTCACCCCTCCACTTT
TRBJ1-2,14,NA,TRBV7-3,NA,CASSQGRDNYGYTF,TGTGCCAGCAGCCAAGGGAGGGATAACTATGGCTACACCTTC
TRBJ1-2,13,NA,TRBV28,NA,CASVSGNIYGYTF,TGTGCCAGCGTCTCAGGGAATATCTATGGCTACACCTTC
TRBJ2-3,14,NA,TRBV6-5,TRBD1,CASSMDRAVDTQYF,TGTGCCAGCAGTATGGACAGGGCGGTAGATACGCAGTATTTT
TRBJ1-5,14,NA,TRBV6-5,TRBD1,CASSFYRGNQPQHF,TGTGCCAGCAGTTTTTACAGGGGGAATCAGCCCCAGCATTTT
TRBJ2-1,16,NA,TRBV9,TRBD2,CASSFRLAGGYNEQFF,TGTGCCAGCAGCTTCCGACTAGCGGGGGGCTACAATGAGCAGTTCTTC
TRBJ2-7,14,NA,TRBV19,NA,CASSFRGDTYEQYF,TGTGCCAGTAGTTTCCGCGGGGATACCTACGAGCAGTACTTC
TRBJ2-5,16,NA,TRBV30,TRBD2,CAWGQTSGGLQETQYF,TGTGCCTGGGGCCAGACTAGCGGGGGGCTACAAGAGACCCAGTACTTC
TRBJ1-2,13,NA,TRBV12-3/TRBV12-4,TRBD1,CASSQTGGEGYTF,TGTGCCAGCAGTCAAACAGGGGGCGAGGGCTACACCTTC
TRBJ2-2,16,few,TRBV9,TRBD1,CASSPRTGSNTGELFF,TGTGCCAGCAGCCCTCGGACAGGGTCGAACACCGGGGAGCTGTTTTTT
TRBJ2-6,15,NA,TRBV30,NA,CAWNPRGSGANVLTF,TGTGCCTGGAACCCCAGAGGCTCTGGGGCCAACGTCCTGACTTTC
TRBJ2-3,16,once,TRBV9,TRBD2,CASSGPTSGILDTQYF,TGTGCCAGCAGCGGTCCAACTAGCGGGATCCTAGATACGCAGTATTTT
TRBJ1-3,17,NA,TRBV5-1,TRBD1,CASRPGTGTFSGNTIYF,TGCGCCAGCAGGCCAGGGACAGGGACATTCTCTGGAAACACCATATATTTT
TRBJ1-4,15,NA,TRBV5-1,TRBD1,CASSIGQVVNEKLFF,TGCGCCAGCAGCATAGGACAGGTGGTTAATGAAAAACTGTTTTTT
TRBJ1-4,13,NA,TRBV29-1,NA,CSVEMSRDRKLFF,TGCAGCGTTGAAATGTCACGGGATAGAAAACTGTTTTTT
TRBJ1-5,13,NA,TRBV28,NA,CASRKNFNQPQHF,TGTGCCAGCAGAAAAAACTTCAATCAGCCCCAGCATTTT
TRBJ2-7,15,NA,TRBV7-2,TRBD1,CASSAGTGGFYEQYF,TGTGCCAGCAGCGCCGGGACAGGGGGGTTTTACGAGCAGTACTTC
TRBJ2-5,15,NA,TRBV25-1,NA,CASSESGLPQETQYF,TGTGCCAGCAGTGAATCAGGACTTCCCCAAGAGACCCAGTACTTC
TRBJ2-1,16,NA,TRBV11-3,TRBD1,CASSSKQGAPPNEQFF,TGTGCCAGCAGCTCTAAGCAGGGGGCCCCCCCCAATGAGCAGTTCTTC
TRBJ1-1,14,NA,TRBV19,NA,CASNAGLLNTEAFF,TGTGCCAGTAACGCCGGGTTACTGAACACTGAAGCTTTCTTT
TRBJ1-6,15,NA,TRBV28,TRBD1,CASSPGGQIDSPLHF,TGTGCCAGCAGTCCAGGGGGGCAAATAGACTCACCCCTCCACTTT
TRBJ2-7,17,NA,TRBV19,TRBD2,CASSIGSAGGPGYEQYF,TGTGCCAGTAGTATTGGGTCTGCGGGAGGGCCAGGATACGAGCAGTACTTC
TRBJ1-3,16,NA,TRBV9,TRBD1,CASSVGVGQGGNTIYF,TGTGCCAGCAGCGTAGGGGTCGGACAGGGGGGAAACACCATATATTTT
TRBJ2-1,17,NA,TRBV9,TRBD2,CASSVGGTSGTRNEQFF,TGTGCCAGCAGCGTAGGGGGGACTAGCGGGACTCGGAATGAGCAGTTCTTC
TRBJ2-2,17,few,TRBV4-1,TRBD2,CASSQPWTSGGTGELFF,TGCGCCAGCAGCCAACCGTGGACTAGCGGGGGGACCGGGGAGCTGTTTTTT
TRBJ1-2,15,NA,TRBV5-1,TRBD1,CASSLDTGANYGYTF,TGCGCCAGCAGCTTGGATACAGGGGCGAACTATGGCTACACCTTC
TRBJ1-1,14,NA,TRBV29-1,NA,CSVGTGSGGTEAFF,TGCAGCGTTGGGACCGGGTCCGGGGGTACTGAAGCTTTCTTT
TRBJ1-6,14,many,TRBV30,TRBD1,CAWSAGQDNSPLHF,TGTGCCTGGAGTGCGGGACAGGATAATTCACCCCTCCACTTT
TRBJ1-5,13,few,TRBV10-3,NA,CAIRDRTYQPQHF,TGTGCCATCAGGGACAGAACCTATCAGCCCCAGCATTTT
TRBJ1-5,17,once,TRBV2,TRBD1,CASSEERGGLSNQPQHF,TGTGCCAGCAGTGAAGAGAGAGGGGGCTTAAGCAATCAGCCCCAGCATTTT